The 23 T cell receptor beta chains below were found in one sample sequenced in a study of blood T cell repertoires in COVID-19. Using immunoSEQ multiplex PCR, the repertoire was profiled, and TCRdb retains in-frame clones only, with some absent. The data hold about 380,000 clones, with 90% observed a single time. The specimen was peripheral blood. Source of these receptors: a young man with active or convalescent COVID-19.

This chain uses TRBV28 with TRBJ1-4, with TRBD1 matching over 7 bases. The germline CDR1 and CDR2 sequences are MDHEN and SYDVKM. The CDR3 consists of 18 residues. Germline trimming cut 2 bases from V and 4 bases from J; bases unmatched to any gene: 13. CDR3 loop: CASSLLAGGPSHNEKLFF. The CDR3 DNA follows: TGTGCCAGCAGTTTACTTGCAGGGGGGCCGAGTCATAATGAAAAACTGTTTTTT.

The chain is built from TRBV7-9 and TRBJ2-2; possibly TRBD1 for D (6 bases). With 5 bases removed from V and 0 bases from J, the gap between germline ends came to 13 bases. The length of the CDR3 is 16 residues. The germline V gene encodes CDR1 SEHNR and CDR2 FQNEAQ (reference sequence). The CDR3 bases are TGTGCCAGCAGCGCCCGGGACACCGCGAACACCGGGGAGCTGTTTTTT. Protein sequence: CASSARDTANTGELFF.

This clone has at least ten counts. The CDR3 nucleotides read TGTGCCAGCAGCCCACAGGGGAAAACGGGAGCCTACGAGCAGTACTTC. Translating it yields CASSPQGKTGAYEQYF. The V gene is TRBV7-9, the J gene TRBJ2-7, with D perhaps TRBD1 (7 bases). This CDR3 region has 16 residues. CDR1 SEHNR and CDR2 FQNEAQ come from the germline V gene (reference sequence). Trimming removed 5 bases at V and 2 bases at J, with 19 bases between.

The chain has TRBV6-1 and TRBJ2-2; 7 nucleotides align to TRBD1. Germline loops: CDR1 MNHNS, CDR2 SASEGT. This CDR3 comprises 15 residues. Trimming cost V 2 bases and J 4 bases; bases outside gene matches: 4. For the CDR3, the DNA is TGTGCCAGCAGTGAAATATCAGGGGGCACCGGGGAGCTGTTTTTT. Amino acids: CASSEISGGTGELFF.

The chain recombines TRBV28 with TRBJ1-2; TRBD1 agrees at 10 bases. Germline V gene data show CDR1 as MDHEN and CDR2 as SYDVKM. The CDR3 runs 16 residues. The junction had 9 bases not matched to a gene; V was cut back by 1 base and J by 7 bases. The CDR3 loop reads CASSLLDLGQGSGYTF. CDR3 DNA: TGTGCCAGCAGTTTATTGGATCTGGGACAGGGGTCTGGCTACACCTTC.

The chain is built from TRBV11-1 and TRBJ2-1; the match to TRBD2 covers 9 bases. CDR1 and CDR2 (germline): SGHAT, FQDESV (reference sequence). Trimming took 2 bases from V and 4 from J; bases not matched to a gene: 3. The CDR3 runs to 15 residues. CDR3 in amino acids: CASSLSSGEYNEQFF. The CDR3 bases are TGTGCCAGCAGCTTATCTAGCGGGGAATACAATGAGCAGTTCTTC.

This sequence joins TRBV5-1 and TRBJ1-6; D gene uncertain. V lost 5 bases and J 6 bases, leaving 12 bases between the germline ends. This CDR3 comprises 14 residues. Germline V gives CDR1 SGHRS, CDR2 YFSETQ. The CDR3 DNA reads TGCGCCAGCAGTGAAGCAGGCCCTAATTCACCCCTCCACTTT. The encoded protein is CASSEAGPNSPLHF.

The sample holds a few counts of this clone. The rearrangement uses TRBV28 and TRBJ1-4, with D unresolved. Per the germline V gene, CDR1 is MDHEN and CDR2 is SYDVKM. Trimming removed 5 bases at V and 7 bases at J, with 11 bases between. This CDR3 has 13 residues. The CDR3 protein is CASSTRPGEKLFF. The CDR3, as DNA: TGTGCCAGCAGTACAAGACCGGGTGAAAAACTGTTTTTT.

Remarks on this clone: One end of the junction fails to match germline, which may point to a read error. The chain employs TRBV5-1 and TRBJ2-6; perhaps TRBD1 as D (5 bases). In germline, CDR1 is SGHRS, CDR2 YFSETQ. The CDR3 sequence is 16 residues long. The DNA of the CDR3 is TGCGCCAGCAGCAACGGACGGAGCTCTGGGGCCAACGTGCTGACTTTC. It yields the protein CASSNGRSSGANVLTF.

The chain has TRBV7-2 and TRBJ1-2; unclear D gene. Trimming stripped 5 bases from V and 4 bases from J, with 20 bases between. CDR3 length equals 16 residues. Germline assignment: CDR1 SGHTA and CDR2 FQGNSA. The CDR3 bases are TGTGCCAGCAGCGATACCAGTCGAAAAGGAGGCTATGGCTACACCTTC. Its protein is CASSDTSRKGGYGYTF.

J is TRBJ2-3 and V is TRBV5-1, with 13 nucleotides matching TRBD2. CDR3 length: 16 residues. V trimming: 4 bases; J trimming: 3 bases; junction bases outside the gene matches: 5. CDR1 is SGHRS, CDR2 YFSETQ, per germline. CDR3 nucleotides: TGCGCCAGCAGCCCAGGGACTAGCGGGACAACAGATACGCAGTATTTT. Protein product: CASSPGTSGTTDTQYF.

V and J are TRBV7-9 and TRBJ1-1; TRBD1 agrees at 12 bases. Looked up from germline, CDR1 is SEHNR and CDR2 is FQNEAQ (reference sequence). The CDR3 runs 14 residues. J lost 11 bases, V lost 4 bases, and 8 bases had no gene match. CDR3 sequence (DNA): TGTGCCAGCAGCTCCTGGGACAGGGGGCGTCGGGCTTTCTTT. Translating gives CASSSWDRGRRAFF.

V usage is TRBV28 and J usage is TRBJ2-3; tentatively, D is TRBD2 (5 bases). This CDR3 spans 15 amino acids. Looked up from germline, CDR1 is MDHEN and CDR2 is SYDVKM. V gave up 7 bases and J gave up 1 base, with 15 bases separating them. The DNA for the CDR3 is TGTGCCAGCACTGGGCGAGCGGAGCGCACAGATACGCAGTATTTT. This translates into CASTGRAERTDTQYF.

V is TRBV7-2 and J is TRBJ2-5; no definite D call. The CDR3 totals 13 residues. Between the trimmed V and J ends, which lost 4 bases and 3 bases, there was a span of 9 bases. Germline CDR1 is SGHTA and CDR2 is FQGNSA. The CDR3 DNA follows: TGTGCCAGCAGCTCATTCCAGAAAGAGACCCAGTACTTC. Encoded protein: CASSSFQKETQYF.

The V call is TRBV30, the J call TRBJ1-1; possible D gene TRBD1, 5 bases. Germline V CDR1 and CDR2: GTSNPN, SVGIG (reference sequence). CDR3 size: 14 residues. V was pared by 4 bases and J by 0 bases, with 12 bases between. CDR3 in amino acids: CAWMTDKMNTEAFF. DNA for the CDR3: TGTGCCTGGATGACAGACAAAATGAACACTGAAGCTTTCTTT.

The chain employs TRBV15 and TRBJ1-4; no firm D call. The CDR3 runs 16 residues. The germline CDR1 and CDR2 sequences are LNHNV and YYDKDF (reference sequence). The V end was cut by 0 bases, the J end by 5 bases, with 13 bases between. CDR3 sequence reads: CATSRDHPGGNEKLFF. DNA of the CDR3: TGTGCCACCAGCAGAGACCACCCAGGTGGGAATGAAAAACTGTTTTTT. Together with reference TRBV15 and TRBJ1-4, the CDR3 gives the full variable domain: DAMVIQNPRYQVTQFGKPVTLSCSQTLNHNVMYWYQQKSSQAPKLLFHYYDKDFNNEADTPDNFQSRRPNTSFCFLDIRSPGLGDTAMYLCATSRDHPGGNEKLFFGSGTQLSVL.

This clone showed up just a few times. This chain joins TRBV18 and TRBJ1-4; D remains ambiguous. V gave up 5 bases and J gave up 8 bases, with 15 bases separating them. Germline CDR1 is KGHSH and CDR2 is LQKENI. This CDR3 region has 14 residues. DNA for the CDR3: TGTGCCAGCTCAACCCCGACTGTAAGCGAAAAACTGTTTTTT. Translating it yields CASSTPTVSEKLFF. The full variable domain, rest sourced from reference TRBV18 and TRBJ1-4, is NAGVMQNPRHLVRRRGQEARLRCSPMKGHSHVYWYRQLPEEGLKFMVYLQKENIIDESGMPKERFSAEFPKEGPSILRIQQVVRGDSAAYFCASSTPTVSEKLFFGSGTQLSVL.

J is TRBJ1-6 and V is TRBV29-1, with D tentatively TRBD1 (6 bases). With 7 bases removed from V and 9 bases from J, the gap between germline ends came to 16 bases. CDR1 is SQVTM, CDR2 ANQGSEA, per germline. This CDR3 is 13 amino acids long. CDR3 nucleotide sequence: TGCAGCGCGGGGGGCCAGGGCGGTTCACCCCTCCACTTT. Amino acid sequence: CSAGGQGGSPLHF.

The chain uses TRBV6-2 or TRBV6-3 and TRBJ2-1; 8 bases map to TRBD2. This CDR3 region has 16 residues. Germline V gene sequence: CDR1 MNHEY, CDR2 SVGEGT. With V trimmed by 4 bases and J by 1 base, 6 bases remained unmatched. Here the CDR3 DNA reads TGTGCCAGCAGTTCGCCCGCGGGGGGTTCCTACAATGAGCAGTTCTTC. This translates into CASSSPAGGSYNEQFF.

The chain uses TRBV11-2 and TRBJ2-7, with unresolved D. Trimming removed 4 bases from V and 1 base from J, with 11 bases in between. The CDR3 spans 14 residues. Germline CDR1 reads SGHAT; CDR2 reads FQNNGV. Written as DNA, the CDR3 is TGTGCCAGCAGCTCTGTTGGGCCTTCCTACGAGCAGTACTTC. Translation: CASSSVGPSYEQYF.

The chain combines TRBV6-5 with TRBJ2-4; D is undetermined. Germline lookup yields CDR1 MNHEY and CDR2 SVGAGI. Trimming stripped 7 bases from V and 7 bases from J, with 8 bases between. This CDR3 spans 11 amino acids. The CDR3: CASTYGNIQYF. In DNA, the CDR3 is TGTGCCAGCACCTACGGGAACATTCAGTACTTC.

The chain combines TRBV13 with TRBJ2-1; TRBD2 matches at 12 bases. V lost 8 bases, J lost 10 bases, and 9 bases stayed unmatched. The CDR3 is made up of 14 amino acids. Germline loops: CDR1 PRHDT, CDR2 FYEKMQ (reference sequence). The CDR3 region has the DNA TGTGCCAGCCAATATTCCGGGACTAGCGGGGAGCAGTTCTTC. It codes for CASQYSGTSGEQFF. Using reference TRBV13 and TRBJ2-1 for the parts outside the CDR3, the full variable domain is AAGVIQSPRHLIKEKRETATLKCYPIPRHDTVYWYQQGPGQDPQFLISFYEKMQSDKGSIPDRFSAQQFSDYHSELNMSSLELGDSALYFCASQYSGTSGEQFFGPGTRLTVL.

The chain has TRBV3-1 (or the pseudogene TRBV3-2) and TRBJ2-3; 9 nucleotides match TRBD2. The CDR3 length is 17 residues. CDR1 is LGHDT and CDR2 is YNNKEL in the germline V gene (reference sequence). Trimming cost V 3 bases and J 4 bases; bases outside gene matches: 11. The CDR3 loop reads CASSQEGGGGAADTQYF. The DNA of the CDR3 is TGTGCCAGCAGCCAGGAGGGCGGCGGGGGGGCCGCAGATACGCAGTATTTT.